This TCR beta chain came from a study of early T cells in non-severe SARS-CoV-2 infection. Overall study: Chains were unpaired, as sequencing was done on bulk RNA from unsorted whole blood.

This clonotype was recorded at least ten times. Its matching antigen is unknown. J lost 9 bases, V lost 5 bases, and 10 bases had no gene match. This CDR3 has 14 residues. Germline CDR1 SEHNR, CDR2 FQNEAQ (reference sequence). Notes on the study in general: Anti-spike CD8 responses were favored in VDJdb matching, and private and CD4 specificities were missed.

Unique molecular identifiers were attached to individual cDNA molecules. One entry per CDR3 protein, called by TCRdb with MiXCR from the 5' RACE reads. The top ten clones hold over 5% of a sample with approximately 19,000 distinct CDR3 sequences, 5.9% of them seen once. This chain connects TRBV7-9 to TRBJ2-1, with TRBD1 matching 7 bases. This receptor was obtained from an adult who was a healthcare worker with PCR-confirmed SARS-CoV-2 infection or an uninfected control (not recorded which). Material: whole blood. CDR3 sequence: CASSPDRVNREQFF. The CDR3 DNA follows: TGTGCCAGCAGCCCCGACAGGGTGAATCGTGAGCAGTTCTTC.